Below, 32 T cell receptor beta chains from the same sample are listed, as sequenced in a study of blood T cell repertoires in COVID-19. Sequencing used immunoSEQ multiplex PCR; TCRdb keeps in-frame clones, though not all of them. This table has 250,000 or so clones, about 89% appearing once. What was sequenced was PBMCs or T cells enriched from blood (not recorded which). Receptors were obtained from a woman younger than 30 who had recovered from COVID-19.

This clone was counted once. The V gene is TRBV5-6, the J gene TRBJ2-1, with TRBD1 as a possible D gene (5 bases). With 3 bases removed from V and 8 bases from J, the gap between germline ends came to 12 bases. This CDR3 contains 13 residues. In germline, CDR1 is SGHDT, CDR2 YYEEEE. The CDR3 here is CASSYPGSHEQFF. As DNA, the CDR3 is TGTGCCAGCAGCTATCCAGGGTCCCATGAGCAGTTCTTC.

This clone was observed a single time. The rearrangement joins TRBV5-4 to TRBJ1-2, with D hard to call. Germline loops: CDR1 SGHNT, CDR2 YYREEE (reference sequence). The CDR3 is made up of 13 amino acids. Trimming cost V 1 base and J 1 base, with 5 bases left between them. DNA of the CDR3: TGTGCCAGCAGCTTGTCAGTTAACTATGGCTACACCTTC. Its protein product is CASSLSVNYGYTF.

The rearrangement uses TRBV19 and TRBJ1-1; tentatively, D is TRBD1 (5 bases). The CDR3 covers 17 residues. V was shortened by 5 bases and J by 1 base, with 20 bases between the two germline ends. Germline V gene data show CDR1 as LNHDA and CDR2 as SQIVND (reference sequence). This CDR3 is CASSPRGGDGWNTEAFF. The CDR3 region has the DNA TGTGCCAGTAGTCCACGAGGAGGGGACGGGTGGAACACTGAAGCTTTCTTT.

This rearrangement joins TRBV9 to TRBJ1-2; a weak D match, TRBD1 (6 bases). The germline V and J ends were trimmed by 1 base and 8 bases, with 18 bases remaining between them. The CDR3 runs to 15 residues. CDR1 is SGDLS and CDR2 is YYNGEE in the germline V gene. CDR3 protein: CASSVSRGGAHGYTF. As DNA, the CDR3 is TGTGCCAGCAGCGTATCCCGGGGGGGGGCACACGGCTACACCTTC.

There are a few counts of this clone. The chain joins TRBV1 to TRBJ2-1; TRBD1, the D gene given by the table, was not confirmed from the DNA. TRBV1 is a listed pseudogene. The length of the CDR3 is 19 residues. The CDR3 here is CTSSQERRDRDEGYNEQFF. The CDR3 DNA is TGCACCAGCAGCCAAGAACGGCGGGACAGGGACGAGGGGTACAATGAGCAGTTCTTC.

V and J are TRBV30 and TRBJ1-3; TRBD1 matches 8 bases. The CDR3 is made up of 16 amino acids. CDR1 and CDR2 (germline): GTSNPN, SVGIG (reference sequence). The junction had 9 bases not matched to a gene; V was cut back by 3 bases and J by 2 bases. This CDR3 is CAWRDRERSAGNTIYF. The CDR3 coding sequence is TGTGCCTGGAGGGACAGGGAGCGATCTGCTGGAAACACCATATATTTT.

The CDR3 spells CASSPPGAGWAEAFF. CDR3 in DNA: TGTGCCAGCAGCCCACCAGGGGCCGGGTGGGCTGAAGCTTTCTTT. The chain uses TRBV11-3 and TRBJ1-1; a possible D gene is TRBD1 (6 bases). Trimming pared 5 bases from V and 6 bases from J, leaving 19 bases between. Germline V gives CDR1 SGHNT, CDR2 YENEEA. This CDR3 comprises 15 residues. Supplemented by reference TRBV11-3 and TRBJ1-1, the full variable domain reads EAGVVQSPRYKIIEKKQPVAFWCNPISGHNTLYWYLQNLGQGPELLIRYENEEAVDDSQLPKDRFSAERLKGVDSTLKIQPAELGDSAVYLCASSPPGAGWAEAFFGQGTRLTVV.

This clone has more than one count but fewer than ten. The chain uses TRBV5-5 and TRBJ1-6; TRBD1 matches at 9 bases. V trimming: 2 bases; J trimming: 10 bases; junction bases outside the gene matches: 4. Germline V gene sequence: CDR1 SGHKS, CDR2 YYEKEE (reference sequence). The CDR3 has 14 residues. Written as DNA, the CDR3 is TGTGCCAGCAGCTTCGGACAGGGGACGTCACCCCTCCACTTT. It translates to CASSFGQGTSPLHF.

V gene TRBV4-1 combines with J gene TRBJ2-7; 7 bases map to TRBD1. The CDR3 totals 14 residues. V shed 0 bases, J shed 2 bases, and the junction held 1 base outside the gene matches. In germline, CDR1 is MGHRA, CDR2 YSYEKL. Written as DNA, the CDR3 is TGCGCCAGCAGCCAAGAAGACAGGGCCTACGAGCAGTACTTC. It yields the protein CASSQEDRAYEQYF.

The J gene is TRBJ2-7, the V gene TRBV24-1, with 9 bases lining up with TRBD1. Trimming cost V 3 bases and J 0 bases; bases outside gene matches: 8. In germline, CDR1 is KGHDR, CDR2 SFDVKD. This CDR3 has 17 residues. CDR3 sequence: CATSDGSAGQGSYEQYF. The DNA of the CDR3 is TGTGCCACCAGTGATGGGTCCGCGGGACAGGGCTCCTACGAGCAGTACTTC.

The rearrangement uses TRBV12-3 or TRBV12-4 and TRBJ2-3; a weak D match, TRBD2 (5 bases). With 8 bases removed from V and 5 bases from J, the gap between germline ends came to 14 bases. This CDR3 has 13 residues. As DNA, the CDR3 is TGTGCCAGCGGGCTCGGGATACGAGATACGCAGTATTTT. It yields the protein CASGLGIRDTQYF.

The chain recombines TRBV12-5 with TRBJ2-2, with D maybe TRBD1 (5 bases). The CDR3 spans 14 residues. The V gene lost 9 bases and the J gene lost 5 bases, with 16 bases spanning the gap. Looked up from germline, CDR1 is LGHNT and CDR2 is FRNRAP. The CDR3 loop reads CASLRQGWTGELFF. CDR3 in DNA: TGTGCTAGCCTTCGGCAGGGATGGACCGGGGAGCTGTTTTTT.

This clone was counted a few times. The chain joins TRBV4-3 to TRBJ2-7; the match to TRBD1 covers 8 bases. Germline V gene data show CDR1 as LGHNA and CDR2 as YSLEER. This CDR3 contains 14 residues. Trimming cost V 3 bases and J 2 bases; bases outside gene matches: 3. CDR3 sequence: CASSQDRAPYEQYF. CDR3 coding DNA: TGCGCCAGCAGCCAGGACAGGGCCCCCTACGAGCAGTACTTC.

This clone appeared once. This chain connects TRBV3-1 (or the pseudogene TRBV3-2) to TRBJ2-7; TRBD2 aligns across 9 bases. Germline V gene data show CDR1 as LGHDT and CDR2 as YNNKEL (reference sequence). This CDR3 contains 16 residues. Trimming at V came to 2 bases and at J to 4 bases, leaving 9 bases not matched to a gene. CDR3 residues: CASSQQVWREGYEQYF. CDR3 DNA sequence: TGTGCCAGCAGCCAACAGGTATGGCGGGAGGGGTACGAGCAGTACTTC.

V is TRBV28 and J is TRBJ1-5; D perhaps matches TRBD1 (5 bases). Trimming removed 5 bases at V and 3 bases at J, with 11 bases between. The CDR3 covers 14 residues. The V gene's germline CDR1 is MDHEN and CDR2 SYDVKM. The CDR3 here is CASSPDSYNQPQHF. Here the CDR3 DNA reads TGTGCCAGCAGTCCCGACAGCTACAATCAGCCCCAGCATTTT.

This clone was detected once. The genes are TRBV30 and TRBJ1-2; 7 nucleotides agree with TRBD1. CDR3 length: 14 residues. J was trimmed by 2 bases and V by 3 bases; bases with no gene match: 6. Looked up from germline, CDR1 is GTSNPN and CDR2 is SVGIG (reference sequence). In DNA, the CDR3 is TGTGCCTGGAGCGAGGACAGGTTAAACTATGGCTACACCTTC. It codes for CAWSEDRLNYGYTF.

The rearrangement links TRBV6-5 to TRBJ1-1; 8 nucleotides align to TRBD1. The CDR3 runs 14 residues. The V gene's germline CDR1 is MNHEY and CDR2 SVGAGI. V shed 6 bases and J 2 bases; nucleotides not matched to a gene: 5. The CDR3 is CASRAGGSNTEAFF. In nucleotides, the CDR3 is TGTGCCAGCAGGGCAGGGGGCAGCAACACTGAAGCTTTCTTT.

V and J are TRBV5-4 and TRBJ2-7, with 11 bases lining up with TRBD1. This CDR3 has 15 amino acids. The V and J ends lost 2 bases and 3 bases, in that order; junction bases with no gene match: 4. Per the germline V gene, CDR1 is SGHNT and CDR2 is YYREEE (reference sequence). CDR3: CASSFGTGGDYEQYF. In DNA, the CDR3 is TGTGCCAGCAGCTTCGGGACAGGGGGTGACTACGAGCAGTACTTC. Together with reference TRBV5-4 and TRBJ2-7, the CDR3 gives the full variable domain: ETGVTQSPTHLIKTRGQQVTLRCSSQSGHNTVSWYQQALGQGPQFIFQYYREEENGRGNFPPRFSGLQFPNYSSELNVNALELDDSALYLCASSFGTGGDYEQYFGPGTRLTVT.

In this sample, this clone turned up once. The V and J genes are TRBV18 and TRBJ2-2; D not certain. CDR3 size: 14 residues. The V end was cut by 3 bases, the J end by 6 bases, with 11 bases between. The germline V gene has CDR1 KGHSH and CDR2 LQKENI. DNA of the CDR3: TGTGCCAGCTCACCGGGTAGACTCCCCGGGGAGCTGTTTTTT. It codes for CASSPGRLPGELFF.

This chain connects TRBV28 to TRBJ2-7, with 9 bases matching TRBD1. The J segment lost 6 bases and the V segment lost 6 bases, leaving 9 bases of the junction unmatched. Germline V gene lookup returns CDR1 MDHEN and CDR2 SYDVKM. CDR3 length: 14 amino acids. CDR3 coding DNA: TGTGCCAGCAGCGACTGGGACAGGGCGGTCGAGCAGTACTTC. This sequence encodes CASSDWDRAVEQYF.

The chain couples TRBV27 to TRBJ2-7; 10 bases agree with TRBD2. V shed 2 bases and J 3 bases; nucleotides not matched to a gene: 10. The CDR3 runs 17 residues. Germline lookup yields CDR1 MNHEY and CDR2 SMNVEV (reference sequence). The CDR3 DNA follows: TGTGCCAGCAGTTTAAGGTTCACTAGCGGGATTATCTACGAGCAGTACTTC. This translates into CASSLRFTSGIIYEQYF.

V usage is TRBV28 and J usage is TRBJ2-7, with D possibly being TRBD1 (6 bases). This CDR3 spans 17 amino acids. Trimming removed 4 bases at V and 4 bases at J, with 23 bases between. The germline CDR1 and CDR2 sequences are MDHEN and SYDVKM. The CDR3 DNA is TGTGCCAGCAGTTACCCGACGCAAGGGTTGAGGGGGTACGAGCAGTACTTC. It translates to CASSYPTQGLRGYEQYF.

The chain recombines TRBV4-1 with TRBJ1-1; D is unclear. The length of the CDR3 is 16 residues. Trimming removed 0 bases from V and 3 bases from J, with 14 bases in between. The germline CDR1 and CDR2 sequences are MGHRA and YSYEKL. CDR3 DNA: TGCGCCAGCAGCCAAGATAGAGGCGGTTCGGACACTGAAGCTTTCTTT. It is translated as CASSQDRGGSDTEAFF.

CDR3 region: CASSHGDENSPLHF. CDR3 nucleotides: TGTGCCAGCAGCCACGGGGATGAGAATTCACCCCTCCACTTT. This sequence joins TRBV5-6 and TRBJ1-6; D is unclear. V was trimmed by 4 bases and J by 7 bases, leaving 12 bases between them. The germline V gene has CDR1 SGHDT and CDR2 YYEEEE. The CDR3 runs 14 residues.

The V gene is TRBV7-2, the J gene TRBJ1-2, with 7 bases aligning to TRBD1. This CDR3 contains 18 residues. J gave up 6 bases and V 1 base, and 17 bases lay outside the gene matches. Germline CDR1 reads SGHTA; CDR2 reads FQGNSA. In DNA form, the CDR3 reads TGTGCCAGCAGCTTAGACAGCTCAGGGGGACGCGGGTTACATGGCTACACCTTC. It encodes CASSLDSSGGRGLHGYTF.

The rearrangement links TRBV29-1 to TRBJ2-5, with 9 bases that match TRBD2. Germline V CDR1 and CDR2: SQVTM, ANQGSEA. The V segment lost 3 bases and the J segment 4 bases; nucleotides outside the gene matches: 9. This CDR3 has 15 residues. CDR3 sequence reads: CSVDGRAGGTETQYF. CDR3 sequence (DNA): TGCAGCGTTGACGGTCGGGCGGGGGGGACAGAGACCCAGTACTTC.

The chain carries TRBV6-5 and TRBJ2-1; 13 bases map to TRBD2. The germline CDR1 and CDR2 sequences are MNHEY and SVGAGI. This CDR3 spans 14 amino acids. V was pared by 6 bases and J by 10 bases, with 6 bases of the junction left unmatched. CDR3 bases: TGTGCCAGCAGGGGACTAGCGGGGACTACGGAGCAGTTCTTC. This sequence encodes CASRGLAGTTEQFF.

The chain joins TRBV11-2 to TRBJ2-2, with TRBD2 matching over 15 bases. Germline lookup yields CDR1 SGHAT and CDR2 FQNNGV. This CDR3 has 18 residues. Losses at the gene ends were 5 bases for V and 1 base for J; bases not matched to a gene: 5. The CDR3 sequence: CASSLWTSGRENTGELFF. The CDR3 DNA reads as TGTGCCAGCAGCCTATGGACTAGCGGGAGGGAGAACACCGGGGAGCTGTTTTTT.

The genes are TRBV6-5 and TRBJ1-6; tentative D call: TRBD1 (6 bases). The germline gives CDR1 MNHEY, CDR2 SVGAGI. V lost 8 bases and J lost 8, with 13 bases in between. The CDR3 has 13 amino acids. The CDR3: CASGTGNHSPLHF. The DNA of the CDR3 is TGTGCCAGCGGAACAGGGAACCATTCACCCCTCCACTTT.

The chain has TRBV7-9 and TRBJ2-4, with D perhaps matching TRBD2 (5 bases). The germline gives CDR1 SEHNR, CDR2 FQNEAQ (reference sequence). This CDR3 contains 15 residues. Between the trimmed V and J ends, which lost 3 bases and 1 base, there was a span of 10 bases. Here the CDR3 reads CASSFRDRAKNIQYF. The CDR3 DNA follows: TGTGCCAGCAGCTTCCGGGATCGGGCCAAAAACATTCAGTACTTC.

V and J are TRBV6-4 and TRBJ2-6; the D gene is possibly TRBD2 (6 bases). The germline CDR1 and CDR2 sequences are MRHNA and SNTAGT. Trimming took off 6 bases at V and 1 base at J, with 16 bases between the two ends. This CDR3 has 17 amino acids. CDR3: CASRRQRAGSGANVLTF. As DNA, the CDR3 is TGTGCCAGCAGACGACAGCGGGCAGGATCTGGGGCCAACGTCCTGACTTTC.

This rearrangement joins TRBV9 to TRBJ1-1, with D possibly matching TRBD1 (5 bases). Germline CDR1 is SGDLS and CDR2 is YYNGEE. The CDR3 consists of 15 residues. The V gene lost 0 bases and the J gene lost 3 bases, with 12 bases spanning the gap. The CDR3 nucleotides are TGTGCCAGCAGCGTAGATCAGGGCTCGTACACTGAAGCTTTCTTT. Translated, it gives CASSVDQGSYTEAFF.